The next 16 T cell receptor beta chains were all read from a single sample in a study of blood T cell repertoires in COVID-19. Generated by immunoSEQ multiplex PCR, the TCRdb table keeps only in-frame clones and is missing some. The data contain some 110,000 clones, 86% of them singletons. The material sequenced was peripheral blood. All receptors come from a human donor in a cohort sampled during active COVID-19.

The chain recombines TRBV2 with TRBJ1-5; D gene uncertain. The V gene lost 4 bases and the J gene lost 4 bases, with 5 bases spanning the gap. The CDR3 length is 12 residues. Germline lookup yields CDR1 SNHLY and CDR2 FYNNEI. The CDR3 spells CASSGTNQPQHF. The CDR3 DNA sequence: TGTGCCAGCAGTGGGACTAATCAGCCCCAGCATTTT.

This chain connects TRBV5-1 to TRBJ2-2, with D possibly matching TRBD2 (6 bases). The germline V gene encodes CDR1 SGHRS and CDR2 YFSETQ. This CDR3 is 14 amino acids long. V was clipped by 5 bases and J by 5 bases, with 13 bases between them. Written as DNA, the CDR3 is TGCGCCAGCAGGGAGGGGAGGAGTACCGGGGAGCTGTTTTTT. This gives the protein CASREGRSTGELFF. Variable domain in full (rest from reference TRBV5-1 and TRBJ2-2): KAGVTQTPRYLIKTRGQQVTLSCSPISGHRSVSWYQQTPGQGLQFLFEYFSETQRNKGNFPGRFSGRQFSNSRSEMNVSTLELGDSALYLCASREGRSTGELFFGEGSRLTVL.

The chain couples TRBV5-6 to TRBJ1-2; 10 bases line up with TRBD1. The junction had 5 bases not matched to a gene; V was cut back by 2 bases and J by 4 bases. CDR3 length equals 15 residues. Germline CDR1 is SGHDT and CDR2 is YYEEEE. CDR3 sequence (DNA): TGTGCCAGCAGCTTAGGGACAGGGGTTCTCTATGGCTACACCTTC. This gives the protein CASSLGTGVLYGYTF.

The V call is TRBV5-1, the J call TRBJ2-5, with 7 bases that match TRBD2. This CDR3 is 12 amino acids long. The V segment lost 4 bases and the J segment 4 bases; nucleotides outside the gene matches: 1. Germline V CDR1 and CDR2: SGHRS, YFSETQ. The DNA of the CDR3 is TGCGCCAGCAGCATAGCGGGAGAGACCCAGTACTTC. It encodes CASSIAGETQYF.

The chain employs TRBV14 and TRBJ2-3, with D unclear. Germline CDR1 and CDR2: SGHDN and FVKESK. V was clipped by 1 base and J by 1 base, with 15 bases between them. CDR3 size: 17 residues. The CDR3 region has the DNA TGTGCCAGCAGCCAAGGCAGAACCGGGTCTGGCACAGATACGCAGTATTTT. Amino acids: CASSQGRTGSGTDTQYF. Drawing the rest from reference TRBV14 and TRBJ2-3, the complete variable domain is EAGVTQFPSHSVIEKGQTVTLRCDPISGHDNLYWYRRVMGKEIKFLLHFVKESKQDESGMPNNRFLAERTGGTYSTLKVQPAELEDSGVYFCASSQGRTGSGTDTQYFGPGTRLTVL.

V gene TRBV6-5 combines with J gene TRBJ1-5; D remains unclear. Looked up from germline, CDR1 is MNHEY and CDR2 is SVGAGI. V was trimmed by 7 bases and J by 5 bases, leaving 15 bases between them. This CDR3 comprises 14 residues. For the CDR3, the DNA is TGTGCCAGCACCCCTGGGGAGGGAGATCAGCCCCAGCATTTT. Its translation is CASTPGEGDQPQHF.

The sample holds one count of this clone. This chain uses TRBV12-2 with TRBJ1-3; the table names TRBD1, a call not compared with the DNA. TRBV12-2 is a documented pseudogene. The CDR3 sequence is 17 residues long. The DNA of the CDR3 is TGTGCAAGTCGCTTAGCGTGGGGCCTTCCCACTGGAAACACCATATATTTT. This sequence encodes CASRLAWGLPTGNTIYF.

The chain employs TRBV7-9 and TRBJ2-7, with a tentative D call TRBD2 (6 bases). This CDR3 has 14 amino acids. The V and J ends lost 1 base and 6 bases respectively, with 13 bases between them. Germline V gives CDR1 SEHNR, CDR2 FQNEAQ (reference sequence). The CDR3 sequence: CASSLVGGVSEQYF. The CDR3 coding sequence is TGTGCCAGCAGCTTAGTAGGAGGGGTCAGCGAGCAGTACTTC.

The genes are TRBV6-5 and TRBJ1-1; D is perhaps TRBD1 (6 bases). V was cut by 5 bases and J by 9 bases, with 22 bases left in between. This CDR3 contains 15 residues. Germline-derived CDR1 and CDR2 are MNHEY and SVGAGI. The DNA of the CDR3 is TGTGCCAGCAGTCTAACGCTCCTCCCAGGGGATCAAGCTTTCTTT. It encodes CASSLTLLPGDQAFF.

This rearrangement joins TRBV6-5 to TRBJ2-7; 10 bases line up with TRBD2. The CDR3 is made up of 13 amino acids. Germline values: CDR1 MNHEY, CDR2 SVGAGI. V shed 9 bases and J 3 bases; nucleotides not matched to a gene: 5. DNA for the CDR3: TGTGCCAGTCTACTAGCGGGGCGCTACGAGCAGTACTTC. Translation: CASLLAGRYEQYF.

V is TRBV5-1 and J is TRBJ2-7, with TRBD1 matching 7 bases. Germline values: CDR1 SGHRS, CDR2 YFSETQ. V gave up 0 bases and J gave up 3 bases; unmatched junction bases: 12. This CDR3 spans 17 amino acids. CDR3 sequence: CASSLVSAGTVHYEQYF. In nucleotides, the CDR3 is TGCGCCAGCAGCTTGGTGTCGGCTGGGACAGTACACTACGAGCAGTACTTC.

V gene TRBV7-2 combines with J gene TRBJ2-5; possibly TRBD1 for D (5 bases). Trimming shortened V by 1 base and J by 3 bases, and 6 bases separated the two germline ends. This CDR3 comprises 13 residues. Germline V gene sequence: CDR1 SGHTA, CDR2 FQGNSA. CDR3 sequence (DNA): TGTGCCAGCAGCTTAGACAGGAAAGAGACCCAGTACTTC. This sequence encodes CASSLDRKETQYF.

The CDR3 nucleotides are TGCAGCGTAGCAGACAGGGGCCCCGCCTACGAGCAGTACTTC. Translating gives CSVADRGPAYEQYF. This chain connects TRBV29-1 to TRBJ2-7, with 8 nucleotides matching TRBD1. The CDR3 runs 14 residues. The germline CDR1 and CDR2 sequences are SQVTM and ANQGSEA. The trim removed 6 bases at V and 2 bases at J, leaving 9 bases unmatched.

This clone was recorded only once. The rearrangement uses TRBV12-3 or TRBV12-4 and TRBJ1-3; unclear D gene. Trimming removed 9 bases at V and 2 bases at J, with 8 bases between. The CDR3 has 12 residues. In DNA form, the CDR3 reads TGTGCCAGTCGGGGTCCTGGAAACACCATATATTTT. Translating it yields CASRGPGNTIYF.

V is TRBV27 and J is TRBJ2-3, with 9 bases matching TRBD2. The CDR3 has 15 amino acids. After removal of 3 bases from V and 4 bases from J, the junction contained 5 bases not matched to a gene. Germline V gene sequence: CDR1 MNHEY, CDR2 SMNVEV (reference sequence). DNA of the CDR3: TGTGCCAGCAGTTTGGCTAGCGGGACATCAGATACGCAGTATTTT. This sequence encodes CASSLASGTSDTQYF.

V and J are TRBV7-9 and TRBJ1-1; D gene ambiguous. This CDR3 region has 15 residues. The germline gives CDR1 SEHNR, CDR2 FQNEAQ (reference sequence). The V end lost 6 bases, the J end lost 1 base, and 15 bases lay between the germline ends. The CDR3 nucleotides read TGTGCCAGCAGTAGGAGATTTAGCCAGAACACTGAAGCTTTCTTT. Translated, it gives CASSRRFSQNTEAFF.